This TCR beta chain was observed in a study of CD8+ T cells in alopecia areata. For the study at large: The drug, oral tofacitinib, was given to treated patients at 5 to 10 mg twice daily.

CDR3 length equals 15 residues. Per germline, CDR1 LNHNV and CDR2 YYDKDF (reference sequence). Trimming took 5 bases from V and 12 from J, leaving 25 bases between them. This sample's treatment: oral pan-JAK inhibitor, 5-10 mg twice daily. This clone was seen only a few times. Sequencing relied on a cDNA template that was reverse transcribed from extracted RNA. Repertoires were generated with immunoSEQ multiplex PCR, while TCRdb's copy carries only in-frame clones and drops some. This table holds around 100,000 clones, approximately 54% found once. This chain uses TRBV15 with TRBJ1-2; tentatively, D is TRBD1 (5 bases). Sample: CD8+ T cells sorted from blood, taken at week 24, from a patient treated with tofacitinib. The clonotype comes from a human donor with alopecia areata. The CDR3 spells CATSGLVEGARDHTF. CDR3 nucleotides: TGTGCCACCAGCGGCCTTGTTGAAGGGGCACGGGATCACACCTTC.